This T cell receptor beta chain was recovered during a study of CD4 T cells in relation to SARS-CoV-2 and coronaviruses. Study-level information: PBMCs were cultured with antigen for nine to eleven days before TCR beta sequencing. Median patient age was roughly 36 years, spanning 21 to 72 years.

The CDR3 covers 12 residues. Germline CDR1 reads SQVTM; CDR2 reads ANQGSEA. V lost 3 bases, J lost 10 bases, and 15 bases lay in between. CD4 enrichment then naive enrichment separated naive from memory CD4+ cells. A word on this clone: Its antigen is still unknown.

This table comes from immunoSEQ multiplex PCR, and its TCRdb copy is limited to in-frame clones, with some not included. In the table there are 43,000 or so clones, 82% of which are singletons. The V call is TRBV29-1, the J call TRBJ2-5; D perhaps matches TRBD2 (6 bases). This receptor was obtained from an adult with COVID-19. The material sequenced was naive CD4+ T cells from PBMCs, cultured in vitro. Subset of the sample: naive CD4+ T cells isolated by negative enrichment. The CDR3 protein is CSVDLVQGGQYF. CDR3 sequence (DNA): TGCAGCGTTGATTTGGTGCAGGGAGGCCAGTACTTC. The variable domain in full, with the rest retrieved from reference TRBV29-1 and TRBJ2-5, is SAVISQKPSRDICQRGTSLTIQCQVDSQVTMMFWYRQQPGQSLTLIATANQGSEATYESGFVIDKFPISRPNLTFSTLTVSNMSPEDSSIYLCSVDLVQGGQYFGPGTRLLVL.